Listed here are 20 T cell receptor beta chains from one sample, sequenced in a study of T cell changes during pregnancy in multiple sclerosis. The data were produced by immunoSEQ multiplex PCR, yet TCRdb's version contains in-frame clones alone and is incomplete. The sample consists of roughly 50,000 clones, 85% to 95% of them appearing once. Sequenced here: CD4+ T cells from peripheral blood mononuclear cells, sampled in the third trimester of pregnancy. The receptors come from a female donor with multiple sclerosis, enrolled in a pregnancy study.

This rearrangement joins TRBV28 to TRBJ2-1; 8 positions match TRBD2. Trimming took 5 bases from V and 0 from J; bases not matched to a gene: 6. Germline CDR1 reads MDHEN; CDR2 reads SYDVKM. The CDR3 covers 16 residues. CDR3 region: CASSPGAGGSYNEQFF. The DNA for the CDR3 is TGTGCCAGCAGTCCCGGGGCGGGAGGCTCCTACAATGAGCAGTTCTTC.

The rearrangement links TRBV6-1 to TRBJ2-3; tentatively, D is TRBD1 (6 bases). CDR1 MNHNS and CDR2 SASEGT come from the germline V gene. Trimming removed 6 bases from V and 2 bases from J, with 15 bases in between. The length of the CDR3 is 15 residues. The CDR3: CASSLLGAITDTQYF. The CDR3 coding sequence is TGTGCCAGCAGCCTGTTGGGGGCAATCACAGATACGCAGTATTTT.

The rearrangement joins TRBV28 to TRBJ1-1, with 12 bases fitting TRBD1. This CDR3 is built from 15 residues. With V trimmed by 5 bases and J by 7 bases, 8 bases remained unmatched. The germline V gene encodes CDR1 MDHEN and CDR2 SYDVKM. CDR3 bases: TGTGCCAGCAGTGAGACGGGACAGGGGGCGAATGAAGCTTTCTTT. Translated, it gives CASSETGQGANEAFF.

The chain couples TRBV29-1 to TRBJ2-1; a possible D gene is TRBD2 (6 bases). The CDR3 runs 11 residues. Germline V lookup: CDR1 SQVTM, CDR2 ANQGSEA. Trimming cost V 3 bases and J 8 bases, with 8 bases left between them. CDR3 nucleotides: TGCAGCGTTGAGTCGGGGGATGAGCAGTTCTTC. Residues: CSVESGDEQFF.

The V and J genes are TRBV4-1 and TRBJ2-1; D unclear. Germline V gene lookup returns CDR1 MGHRA and CDR2 YSYEKL. Between the trimmed V and J ends, which lost 1 base and 0 bases, there was a span of 10 bases. The CDR3 spans 16 residues. The CDR3 nucleotides are TGCGCCAGCAGCCAAGCACGGTTAGCCTCCTACAATGAGCAGTTCTTC. The encoded protein is CASSQARLASYNEQFF.

V is TRBV27 and J is TRBJ2-1; 10 nucleotides match TRBD1. This CDR3 contains 15 residues. Germline trimming cut 6 bases from V and 9 bases from J; bases unmatched to any gene: 11. The V gene's germline CDR1 is MNHEY and CDR2 SMNVEV (reference sequence). The CDR3 DNA follows: TGTGCCAGCAGCTCACTCCCGGGACAGGGGAGTGAGCAGTTCTTC. It encodes CASSSLPGQGSEQFF.

The rearrangement links TRBV6-1 to TRBJ1-1; D not certain. The CDR3 spans 14 residues. The V and J ends lost 3 bases and 0 bases respectively, with 8 bases between them. Germline V gene lookup returns CDR1 MNHNS and CDR2 SASEGT. The CDR3 reads CASSDRQMNTEAFF. The CDR3 nucleotides read TGTGCCAGCAGTGACAGGCAGATGAACACTGAAGCTTTCTTT.

The table lists this clone with a count of one. The chain couples TRBV6-7 to TRBJ2-1, with TRBD2 identical over 9 bases. TRBV6-7 is an open reading frame whose function is uncertain. Trimming cost V 0 bases and J 7 bases; bases outside gene matches: 13. CDR3 length: 18 amino acids. The DNA of the CDR3 is TGTGCCAGCAGTTACTCGATCGGTTCTAGCGGGAAGACAAATGAGCAGTTCTTC. Amino acid sequence: CASSYSIGSSGKTNEQFF.

This rearrangement joins TRBV7-6 to TRBJ2-3, with TRBD2 matching over 9 bases. The CDR3 consists of 15 residues. J gave up 5 bases and V 5 bases, and 8 bases lay outside the gene matches. Germline values: CDR1 SGHVS, CDR2 FNYEAQ. As DNA, the CDR3 is TGTGCCAGCAGCCGCATTAGCGGGAGCGAAGATACGCAGTATTTT. This encodes CASSRISGSEDTQYF.

V usage is TRBV28 and J usage is TRBJ2-7; tentative D call: TRBD2 (5 bases). This CDR3 is 13 amino acids long. With 8 bases removed from V and 5 bases from J, the gap between germline ends came to 16 bases. CDR1 is MDHEN and CDR2 is SYDVKM in the germline V gene. The CDR3 DNA sequence: TGTGCCAGCCGTGCCGGGATCCCGGACGAGCAGTACTTC. Protein sequence: CASRAGIPDEQYF.

The J gene is TRBJ2-4, the V gene TRBV7-2; maybe TRBD2 (6 bases). Trimming stripped 5 bases from V and 1 base from J, with 15 bases between. Germline lookup yields CDR1 SGHTA and CDR2 FQGNSA. The CDR3 extends over 16 amino acids. CDR3 sequence reads: CASSQMPRGAKNIQYF. The DNA of the CDR3 is TGTGCCAGCAGCCAAATGCCCCGGGGGGCCAAAAACATTCAGTACTTC.

The rearrangement links TRBV4-1 to TRBJ2-1; 14 bases fit TRBD2. V shed 2 bases, J shed 5 bases, and the junction held 5 bases outside the gene matches. CDR3 length: 17 amino acids. The germline CDR1 and CDR2 sequences are MGHRA and YSYEKL. This CDR3 is CASSQPGLAGEDNEQFF. The CDR3 DNA reads as TGCGCCAGCAGCCAACCGGGACTAGCGGGAGAGGACAATGAGCAGTTCTTC.

The V and J genes are TRBV4-2 and TRBJ1-2; 10 bases fit TRBD1. With V trimmed by 1 base and J by 4 bases, 6 bases remained unmatched. Germline values: CDR1 LGHNA, CDR2 YNFKEQ. CDR3 size: 16 residues. This chain's CDR3 is CASSQGGTGVSYGYTF. For the CDR3, the DNA is TGTGCCAGCAGCCAAGGAGGGACAGGGGTTTCCTATGGCTACACCTTC.

The chain joins TRBV19 to TRBJ2-7, with a possible D match to TRBD1 (6 bases). The CDR3 sequence is 16 residues long. V was cut by 3 bases and J by 4 bases, with 19 bases left in between. Germline V gene data show CDR1 as LNHDA and CDR2 as SQIVND (reference sequence). CDR3 sequence (DNA): TGTGCCAGTAGTATGGAAGAAGGACAGAGTATTTACGAGCAGTACTTC. Residues: CASSMEEGQSIYEQYF. Full variable domain (rest looked up from reference TRBV19 and TRBJ2-7): DGGITQSPKYLFRKEGQNVTLSCEQNLNHDAMYWYRQDPGQGLRLIYYSQIVNDFQKGDIAEGYSVSREKKESFPLTVTSAQKNPTAFYLCASSMEEGQSIYEQYFGPGTRLTVT.

The chain carries TRBV13 and TRBJ2-1; D is ambiguous. CDR1 and CDR2 (germline): PRHDT, FYEKMQ (reference sequence). Between the trimmed V and J ends, which lost 4 bases and 5 bases, there was a span of 15 bases. The CDR3 extends over 15 amino acids. Here the CDR3 reads CASSSRPVPNNEQFF. The CDR3, as DNA: TGTGCCAGCAGCTCTCGTCCGGTCCCAAACAATGAGCAGTTCTTC.

The chain combines TRBV28 with TRBJ2-1; TRBD1 is a possible D gene (6 bases). The CDR3 runs to 15 residues. The germline V gene encodes CDR1 MDHEN and CDR2 SYDVKM. V lost 6 bases and J 7 bases, leaving 19 bases between the germline ends. The CDR3 is CASRGTWGLGNEQFF. The CDR3 DNA follows: TGTGCCAGCAGGGGGACATGGGGGTTAGGAAATGAGCAGTTCTTC.

This clone has a handful of counts. The V call is TRBV6-1, the J call TRBJ1-5; no clear D. The V end lost 7 bases, the J end lost 3 bases, and 10 bases lay between the germline ends. CDR3 length: 13 amino acids. CDR1 is MNHNS and CDR2 is SASEGT in the germline V gene. CDR3 nucleotide sequence: TGTGCCAGCAAGAGGGAGGTCAATCAGCCCCAGCATTTT. Translated, it gives CASKREVNQPQHF.

This clone was recorded once. The CDR3 DNA is TGTGCCAGCAGCCCCCGGACTAGCGGGCCTGCCGAAGAGACCCAGTACTTC. It codes for CASSPRTSGPAEETQYF. The rearrangement links TRBV5-4 to TRBJ2-5; 11 bases are a match to TRBD2. CDR1 is SGHNT and CDR2 is YYREEE in the germline V gene (reference sequence). V trimming: 4 bases; J trimming: 3 bases; junction bases outside the gene matches: 11. The CDR3 extends over 17 amino acids.

J is TRBJ2-1 and V is TRBV7-6; TRBD1 agrees at 7 bases. The CDR3 loop spans 15 amino acids. Germline trimming cut 5 bases from V and 0 bases from J; bases unmatched to any gene: 4. The germline V gene encodes CDR1 SGHVS and CDR2 FNYEAQ. For the CDR3, the DNA is TGTGCCAGCAGCCTAAACAGGGGCTCCTACAATGAGCAGTTCTTC. It translates to CASSLNRGSYNEQFF.

The chain uses TRBV7-9 and TRBJ2-1, with 11 positions matching TRBD2. CDR3 size: 18 residues. The V segment lost 3 bases and the J segment 5 bases; nucleotides outside the gene matches: 12. Germline assignment: CDR1 SEHNR and CDR2 FQNEAQ (reference sequence). The CDR3 DNA is TGTGCCAGCAGCTTCAGACGTACGGGGACTAGCGGCCACAATGAGCAGTTCTTC. As protein: CASSFRRTGTSGHNEQFF.